Following are 29 T cell receptor beta chains from one sample sequenced in a study of blood T cells in healthy people across ages. The second PCR ran about 6 to 12 cycles with a sample-barcoded 5' primer and J-beta primers. TCRdb re-analysed the 5' RACE reads in MiXCR, keeping a single row per CDR3 protein. The table includes approximately 1.5 million distinct CDR3 sequences, about 31% detected once. Sequenced input: blood. The receptors come from a woman in her twenties or thirties in good health.

This clonotype was picked up a small number of times. This sequence joins TRBV27 and TRBJ2-7; 12 positions match TRBD2. Unmatched junction bases numbered 6, after V lost 2 bases and J lost 4 bases. This CDR3 has 16 residues. In germline, CDR1 is MNHEY, CDR2 SMNVEV (reference sequence). CDR3 amino acids: CASSLTPSGRGYEQYF. CDR3 in DNA: TGTGCCAGCAGTTTAACCCCTAGCGGGAGGGGGTACGAGCAGTACTTC.

The CDR3 nucleotides are TGTGCCAGCAGCTTAGCGGTGGTCGCGGGGGGGTACAATGAGCAGTTCTTC. Amino acid sequence: CASSLAVVAGGYNEQFF. The chain employs TRBV7-2 and TRBJ2-1; TRBD2 matches at 9 bases. The CDR3 has 17 residues. V shed 0 bases, J shed 4 bases, and the junction held 7 bases outside the gene matches. Germline V gene data show CDR1 as SGHTA and CDR2 as FQGNSA.

The J gene is TRBJ2-5, the V gene TRBV10-3, with TRBD1 matching 12 bases. J gave up 11 bases and V 7 bases, and 14 bases lay outside the gene matches. This CDR3 is 15 amino acids long. Germline CDR1 is ENHRY and CDR2 is SYGVKD. The CDR3 coding sequence is TGTGCCATCAATCCCGAGGGACAGGGGGCGAGGGAGCAGTACTTC. The encoded protein is CAINPEGQGAREQYF.

Here the CDR3 DNA reads TGTGCCAGCAGTTACAAGCGGGAGGGCCCAGATACGCAGTATTTT. This gives the protein CASSYKREGPDTQYF. V is TRBV6-5 and J is TRBJ2-3, with 10 bases matching TRBD2. Germline values: CDR1 MNHEY, CDR2 SVGAGI. The V and J ends lost 2 bases and 4 bases, in that order; junction bases with no gene match: 3. CDR3 length: 15 residues.

Ten or more counts support this clonotype. The rearrangement uses TRBV12-3 or TRBV12-4 and TRBJ2-6, with D tentatively TRBD1 (6 bases). CDR3 size: 15 residues. V was cut by 6 bases and J by 4 bases, with 13 bases left in between. The CDR3 DNA follows: TGTGCCAGCAGCAAAACAGGGTTCGGGGCCAACGTCCTGACTTTC. It codes for CASSKTGFGANVLTF.

Only a few counts were recorded for this clonotype. The rearrangement links TRBV12-3 or TRBV12-4 to TRBJ2-1; 9 positions agree with TRBD2. Losses at the gene ends were 3 bases for V and 4 bases for J; bases not matched to a gene: 7. The CDR3 is made up of 16 amino acids. The CDR3 spells CASSFPSSGTYNEQFF. CDR3 coding DNA: TGTGCCAGCAGTTTTCCCTCTAGCGGGACATACAATGAGCAGTTCTTC.

This chain connects TRBV28 to TRBJ2-7; 7 nucleotides agree with TRBD2. The junction had 9 bases not matched to a gene; V was cut back by 6 bases and J by 1 base. The CDR3 consists of 15 residues. CDR1 is MDHEN and CDR2 is SYDVKM in the germline V gene. The CDR3 here is CASSSGGGESYEQYF. The CDR3 DNA follows: TGTGCCAGCAGCTCGGGGGGTGGGGAGTCCTACGAGCAGTACTTC. The full variable domain, with the rest looked up from reference TRBV28 and TRBJ2-7, is DVKVTQSSRYLVKRTGEKVFLECVQDMDHENMFWYRQDPGLGLRLIYFSYDVKMKEKGDIPEGYSVSREKKERFSLILESASTNQTSMYLCASSSGGGESYEQYFGPGTRLTVT.

The chain has TRBV27 and TRBJ2-3; 7 positions match TRBD2. CDR3 length: 17 amino acids. The germline gives CDR1 MNHEY, CDR2 SMNVEV (reference sequence). Trimming cost V 5 bases and J 1 base; bases outside gene matches: 12. The CDR3 loop reads CASSIDGGTTRTDTQYF. The CDR3 nucleotides read TGTGCCAGCAGTATCGACGGCGGGACTACCCGCACAGATACGCAGTATTTT.

The chain recombines TRBV28 with TRBJ1-5; D is undetermined. CDR1 and CDR2 from the germline V gene are MDHEN and SYDVKM. Trimming took off 0 bases at V and 0 bases at J, with 9 bases between the two ends. CDR3 length: 16 amino acids. The chain's CDR3 is CASSLWTLPSNQPQHF. In nucleotides, the CDR3 is TGTGCCAGCAGTTTATGGACCCTACCTAGCAATCAGCCCCAGCATTTT.

The rearrangement uses TRBV21-1 and TRBJ2-5; TRBD2 is the table's D call and was not checked against the DNA. The J call may be faulty, since TRBJ2-7 better matches the DNA end. TRBV21-1 is reported as a pseudogene. The CDR3 runs to 17 residues. The CDR3 region is CASSKAPRQGPFYEQYF. In DNA, the CDR3 is TGTGCCAGCAGCAAAGCGCCGCGCCAGGGACCCTTCTACGAGCAGTACTTC.

The rearrangement links TRBV7-9 to TRBJ2-5; D is possibly TRBD1 or TRBD2 (5 bases each). The CDR3 length is 12 residues. Looked up from germline, CDR1 is SEHNR and CDR2 is FQNEAQ (reference sequence). Trimming removed 1 base at V and 13 bases at J, with 13 bases between. The CDR3 region has the DNA TGTGCCAGCAGCTTAGTCTCAAGGGACCGGTACTTC. This encodes CASSLVSRDRYF.

J is TRBJ1-5 and V is TRBV6-1, with a weak D call TRBD1 (5 bases). This CDR3 has 13 residues. V lost 7 bases, J lost 3 bases, and 10 bases lay in between. CDR1 is MNHNS, CDR2 SASEGT, per germline. The CDR3 loop reads CASKRTNNQPQHF. CDR3 nucleotides: TGTGCCAGCAAGCGGACAAACAATCAGCCCCAGCATTTT.

Details on this clonotype: Compared with germline, one end of the junction differs, possibly owing to a read error. The V call is TRBV28, the J call TRBJ2-7; weak D call: TRBD1 (5 bases). Looked up from germline, CDR1 is MDHEN and CDR2 is SYDVKM. The CDR3 runs to 15 residues. DNA for the CDR3: TGTGTCAGCAGTCCATACACATCAGGGATCTACGAGCAGTACTTC. Amino acids: CVSSPYTSGIYEQYF.

This clonotype was picked up a small number of times. The gene calls are TRBV25-1 and TRBJ2-3; 7 bases map to TRBD2. The CDR3 loop spans 15 amino acids. The germline V gene has CDR1 MGHDK and CDR2 SYGVNS. Losses at the gene ends were 1 base for V and 4 bases for J; bases not matched to a gene: 5. This CDR3 reads CASSEFKRDSDTQYF. The CDR3 coding sequence is TGTGCCAGCAGTGAATTTAAGCGGGATTCAGATACGCAGTATTTT.

Comment on this clonotype: The germline gene is not matched at one end of the junction; a read error may be the cause. In nucleotides, the CDR3 is TGTGCCACTAGCGGGGACACAGATACGGAGTATTTT. Its translation: CATSGDTDTEYF. V usage is TRBV12-3 or TRBV12-4 and J usage is TRBJ2-3, with 9 nucleotides matching TRBD2. The CDR3 has 12 residues.

This clonotype was observed a few times. J is TRBJ2-1 and V is TRBV27, with a possible D match to TRBD2 (6 bases). V lost 5 bases and J 1 base, leaving 12 bases between the germline ends. Per the germline V gene, CDR1 is MNHEY and CDR2 is SMNVEV (reference sequence). CDR3 length equals 15 residues. CDR3 sequence: CASSRREVSYNEQFF. The CDR3 bases are TGTGCCAGCAGTCGGCGGGAAGTGTCCTACAATGAGCAGTTCTTC.

This clonotype occurred once. This rearrangement joins TRBV3-1 to TRBJ2-5; TRBD2 matches at 9 bases. The DNA matches TRBJ2-7 better at its end, which makes the J call doubtful. The CDR3 covers 14 residues. The germline CDR1 and CDR2 sequences are LGHDT and YNNKEL (reference sequence). The CDR3 DNA reads TGTGCCAGCAGCCAAGGACTAGCGGCCTTCGAGCAGTACTTC. This sequence encodes CASSQGLAAFEQYF.

The chain joins TRBV7-6 to TRBJ2-7; 8 bases are a match to TRBD2. J was trimmed by 5 bases and V by 5 bases; bases with no gene match: 5. Germline lookup yields CDR1 SGHVS and CDR2 FNYEAQ. The CDR3 is 13 amino acids. CDR3 sequence (DNA): TGTGCCAGCAGCCATAGCGGGAACCACGAGCAGTACTTC. It translates to CASSHSGNHEQYF.

This chain connects TRBV7-9 to TRBJ2-3; 8 bases are shared with TRBD2. Germline V gene data show CDR1 as SEHNR and CDR2 as FQNEAQ (reference sequence). The CDR3 loop spans 15 amino acids. Trimming cost V 3 bases and J 3 bases; bases outside gene matches: 5. The CDR3: CASSFTGLDTDTQYF. The CDR3 nucleotides are TGTGCCAGCAGCTTTACGGGACTAGATACAGATACGCAGTATTTT.

The table lists this clonotype with a count of one. The chain is built from TRBV4-1 and TRBJ2-1, with D perhaps assigned TRBD1 or TRBD2 (6 bases each). The CDR3 runs to 16 residues. V was trimmed by 0 bases and J by 2 bases, leaving 11 bases between them. The germline gives CDR1 MGHRA, CDR2 YSYEKL. CDR3 loop: CASSQEGGLTYNEQFF. The CDR3 nucleotides are TGCGCCAGCAGCCAAGAGGGGGGCCTGACCTACAATGAGCAGTTCTTC.

This clonotype was detected only a few times. This chain connects TRBV20-1 to TRBJ2-5; TRBD2 matches 12 bases. The germline gives CDR1 DFQATT, CDR2 SNEGSKA (reference sequence). The length of the CDR3 is 15 residues. V was pared by 5 bases and J by 3 bases, with 7 bases of the junction left unmatched. CDR3 bases: TGCAGTGCTCGGACTAGCGGGGACTCCAAAGAGACCCAGTACTTC. Protein sequence: CSARTSGDSKETQYF.

The rearrangement joins TRBV7-2 to TRBJ2-3; no definite D call. This CDR3 has 14 residues. Trimming took off 5 bases at V and 2 bases at J, with 11 bases between the two ends. Germline loops: CDR1 SGHTA, CDR2 FQGNSA. The CDR3 bases are TGTGCCAGCAGCGAGCCCGATAACACAGATACGCAGTATTTT. Translating it yields CASSEPDNTDTQYF.

The chain carries TRBV30 and TRBJ2-1, with D maybe TRBD1 (6 bases). Germline CDR1 GTSNPN, CDR2 SVGIG (reference sequence). There are 12 residues in the CDR3. Trimming took 1 base from V and 9 from J, leaving 10 bases between them. The CDR3 reads CAWSGRGSEQFF. In DNA, the CDR3 is TGTGCCTGGAGTGGCAGGGGCAGTGAGCAGTTCTTC. The variable domain in full, completed from reference TRBV30 and TRBJ2-1, reads SQTIHQWPATLVQPVGSPLSLECTVEGTSNPNLYWYRQAAGRGLQLLFYSVGIGQISSEVPQNLSASRPQDRQFILSSKKLLLSDSGFYLCAWSGRGSEQFFGPGTRLTVL.

This clonotype has a handful of counts. This sequence joins TRBV7-3 and TRBJ2-7, with 9 bases lining up with TRBD1. V lost 7 bases and J lost 9; bases outside the gene matches: 13. The germline V gene encodes CDR1 SGHTA and CDR2 FQGTGA. CDR3 length: 14 residues. Here the CDR3 DNA reads TGTGCCAGCATCGAGACTGGGACAGGGCGAGTGCAGTACTTC. Amino acids: CASIETGTGRVQYF. The whole variable domain, remainder taken from reference TRBV7-3 and TRBJ2-7, is GAGVSQTPSNKVTEKGKYVELRCDPISGHTALYWYRQSLGQGPEFLIYFQGTGAADDSGLPNDRFFAVRPEGSVSTLKIQRTERGDSAVYLCASIETGTGRVQYFGPGTRLTVT.

The gene calls are TRBV3-1 and TRBJ1-1, with D tentatively TRBD1 (6 bases). The germline V and J ends were trimmed by 3 bases and 1 base, with 9 bases remaining between them. The CDR3 consists of 14 residues. CDR1 and CDR2 from the germline V gene are LGHDT and YNNKEL (reference sequence). The CDR3 nucleotides read TGTGCCAGCAGCCACGGACAGCCGAACACTGAAGCTTTCTTT. It specifies CASSHGQPNTEAFF.

The table lists this clonotype with a few counts. The rearrangement joins TRBV7-9 to TRBJ2-5, with a weak D call TRBD1 (6 bases). Trimming cost V 5 bases and J 11 bases, with 18 bases left between them. The CDR3 covers 13 residues. Per the germline V gene, CDR1 is SEHNR and CDR2 is FQNEAQ (reference sequence). CDR3: CASSPWTVSEQYF. CDR3 DNA: TGTGCCAGCAGCCCCTGGACAGTTTCTGAGCAGTACTTC.

The J gene is TRBJ2-7, the V gene TRBV28; TRBD2 agrees at 7 bases. With V trimmed by 2 bases and J by 6 bases, 13 bases remained unmatched. Germline V gene sequence: CDR1 MDHEN, CDR2 SYDVKM. The CDR3 has 16 residues. The CDR3 loop reads CASSLPGGGGIAEQYF. The CDR3 bases are TGTGCCAGCAGTTTACCGGGGGGTGGCGGAATCGCCGAGCAGTACTTC.

The chain uses TRBV25-1 and TRBJ1-1, with D perhaps matching TRBD1 (5 bases). CDR3 length: 13 residues. V was trimmed by 2 bases and J by 5 bases, leaving 9 bases between them. CDR1 is MGHDK, CDR2 SYGVNS, per germline. The DNA for the CDR3 is TGTGCCAGCAGTGAAAGGAGGGGTACTGAAGCTTTCTTT. Translating gives CASSERRGTEAFF.

The chain recombines TRBV24-1 with TRBJ2-3, with 13 bases lining up with TRBD2. This CDR3 has 16 amino acids. V was pared by 4 bases and J by 2 bases, with 2 bases of the junction left unmatched. In germline, CDR1 is KGHDR, CDR2 SFDVKD. CDR3 bases: TGTGCCACCAGTGAGGGACTAGCGGGAACCACAGATACGCAGTATTTT. It is translated as CATSEGLAGTTDTQYF.